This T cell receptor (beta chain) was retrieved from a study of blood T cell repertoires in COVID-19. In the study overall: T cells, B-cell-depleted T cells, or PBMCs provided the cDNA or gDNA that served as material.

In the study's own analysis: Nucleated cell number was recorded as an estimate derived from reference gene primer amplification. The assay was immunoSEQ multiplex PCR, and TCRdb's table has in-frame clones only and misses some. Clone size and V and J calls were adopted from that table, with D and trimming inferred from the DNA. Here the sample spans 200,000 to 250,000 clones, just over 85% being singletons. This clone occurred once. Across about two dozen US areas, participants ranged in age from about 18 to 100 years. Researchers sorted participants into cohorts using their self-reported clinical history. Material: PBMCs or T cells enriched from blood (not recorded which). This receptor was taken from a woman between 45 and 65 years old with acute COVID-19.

The DNA of the CDR3 is TGTGCCTGGAGTGTACGGCGGGAGCAGTACTTC. Protein product: CAWSVRREQYF. This chain joins TRBV30 and TRBJ2-7, with D hard to call. CDR1 and CDR2 (germline): GTSNPN, SVGIG (reference sequence). The germline V and J ends were trimmed by 0 bases and 7 bases, with 7 bases remaining between them. CDR3 length: 11 residues.